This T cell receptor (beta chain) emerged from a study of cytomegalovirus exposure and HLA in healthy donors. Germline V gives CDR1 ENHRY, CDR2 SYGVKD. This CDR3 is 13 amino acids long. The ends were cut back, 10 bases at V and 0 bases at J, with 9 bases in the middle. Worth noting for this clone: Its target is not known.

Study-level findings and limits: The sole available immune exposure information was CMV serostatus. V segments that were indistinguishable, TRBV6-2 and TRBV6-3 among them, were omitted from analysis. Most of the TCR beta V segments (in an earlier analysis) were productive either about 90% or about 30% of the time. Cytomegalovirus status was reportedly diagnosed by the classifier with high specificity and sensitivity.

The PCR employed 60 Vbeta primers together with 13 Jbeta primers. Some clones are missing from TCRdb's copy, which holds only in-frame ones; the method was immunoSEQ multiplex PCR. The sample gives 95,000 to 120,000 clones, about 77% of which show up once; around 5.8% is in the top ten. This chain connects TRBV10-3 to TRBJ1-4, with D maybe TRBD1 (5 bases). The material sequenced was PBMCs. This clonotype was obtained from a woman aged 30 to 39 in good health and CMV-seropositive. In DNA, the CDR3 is TGTGCCACCGAGGACACAACTAATGAAAAACTGTTTTTT. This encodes CATEDTTNEKLFF.